A single sample is the source of the 32 T cell receptor beta chains below, sequenced in a study of CD4+ T cells in melanoma. Using immunoSEQ multiplex PCR, the repertoire was profiled, and TCRdb retains in-frame clones only, with some absent. The table shows roughly 110,000 clones, with about 92% occurring only once. Sequencing used peripheral blood. The receptors stem from a human donor with melanoma.

The chain links TRBV7-2 to TRBJ2-2, with 8 positions matching TRBD2. The CDR3 covers 17 residues. Germline CDR1 SGHTA, CDR2 FQGNSA. With 1 base clipped from V and 7 bases from J, the junction kept 11 bases outside the gene matches. CDR3 in amino acids: CASSLDGIGGAHGELFF. In nucleotides, the CDR3 is TGTGCCAGCAGCTTAGATGGGATCGGGGGGGCCCACGGGGAGCTGTTTTTT.

The chain links TRBV19 to TRBJ1-1, with D unclear. The germline gives CDR1 LNHDA, CDR2 SQIVND (reference sequence). Trimming stripped 3 bases from V and 11 bases from J, with 13 bases between. The CDR3 contains 12 residues. CDR3 sequence reads: CASSIARHRAFF. The DNA for the CDR3 is TGTGCCAGTAGTATCGCTAGACATAGGGCTTTCTTT.

The chain is built from TRBV9 and TRBJ1-3; D remains ambiguous. V lost 4 bases and J 0 bases, leaving 14 bases between the germline ends. The CDR3 extends over 16 amino acids. The germline CDR1 and CDR2 sequences are SGDLS and YYNGEE. The CDR3 bases are TGTGCCAGCAGCCGGGGTCCGAATCCCTCTGGAAACACCATATATTTT. Translated: CASSRGPNPSGNTIYF.

The chain couples TRBV4-3 to TRBJ2-3; D call uncertain. Trimming left V 1 base short and J 1 base short, with 9 bases between. Per germline, CDR1 LGHNA and CDR2 YSLEER. There are 15 residues in the CDR3. The CDR3 here is CASSQVWAGTDTQYF. The DNA for the CDR3 is TGCGCCAGCAGCCAAGTGTGGGCAGGCACAGATACGCAGTATTTT.

The chain joins TRBV2 to TRBJ2-5; 8 bases line up with TRBD2. The CDR3 runs to 12 residues. Germline CDR1 and CDR2: SNHLY and FYNNEI. The V gene end was trimmed by 7 bases and the J gene end by 5 bases; junction bases not matched to a gene: 3. CDR3 bases: TGTGCCAGCAAGTCGGGAGGGGAGACCCAGTACTTC. Its protein product is CASKSGGETQYF.

This chain links TRBV2 with TRBJ1-2, with D possibly matching TRBD1 (6 bases). The ends were cut back, 4 bases at V and 2 bases at J, with 14 bases in the middle. Germline values: CDR1 SNHLY, CDR2 FYNNEI. The CDR3 covers 15 residues. The CDR3 coding sequence is TGTGCCAGCAGTGTTACAGGGCCCTCCAACTATGGCTACACCTTC. Encoded protein: CASSVTGPSNYGYTF. Drawing the rest from reference TRBV2 and TRBJ1-2, the complete variable domain is EPEVTQTPSHQVTQMGQEVILRCVPISNHLYFYWYRQILGQKVEFLVSFYNNEISEKSEIFDDQFSVERPDGSNFTLKIRSTKLEDSAMYFCASSVTGPSNYGYTFGSGTRLTVV.

The V and J genes are TRBV7-9 and TRBJ2-7, with TRBD2 matching over 7 bases. Trimming removed 8 bases from V and 3 bases from J; junction bases left unmatched: 13. In germline, CDR1 is SEHNR, CDR2 FQNEAQ (reference sequence). The CDR3 contains 15 residues. The CDR3 reads CASRGGASVDYEQYF. CDR3 coding DNA: TGTGCCAGCCGGGGAGGGGCTAGCGTTGACTACGAGCAGTACTTC. Using reference TRBV7-9 and TRBJ2-7 for the parts outside the CDR3, the full variable domain is DTGVSQNPRHKITKRGQNVTFRCDPISEHNRLYWYRQTLGQGPEFLTYFQNEAQLEKSRLLSDRFSAERPKGSFSTLEIQRTEQGDSAMYLCASRGGASVDYEQYFGPGTRLTVT.

The V and J genes are TRBV30 and TRBJ1-5, with D maybe TRBD1 (6 bases). This CDR3 comprises 13 residues. Germline lookup yields CDR1 GTSNPN and CDR2 SVGIG (reference sequence). The V and J ends lost 4 bases and 3 bases respectively, with 10 bases between them. The CDR3 loop is CAWTTGNNQPQHF. CDR3 DNA: TGTGCCTGGACGACAGGCAACAATCAGCCCCAGCATTTT.

This rearrangement joins TRBV11-2 to TRBJ2-7; 7 bases line up with TRBD1. Germline CDR1 and CDR2: SGHAT and FQNNGV. V gave up 8 bases and J gave up 2 bases; unmatched junction bases: 9. The CDR3 sequence is 14 residues long. This CDR3 reads CASANRDRTYEQYF. CDR3 DNA: TGTGCCAGCGCTAACCGGGACAGAACCTACGAGCAGTACTTC. Together with reference TRBV11-2 and TRBJ2-7, the CDR3 gives the full variable domain: EAGVAQSPRYKIIEKRQSVAFWCNPISGHATLYWYQQILGQGPKLLIQFQNNGVVDDSQLPKDRFSAERLKGVDSTLKIQPAKLEDSAVYLCASANRDRTYEQYFGPGTRLTVT.

The rearrangement joins TRBV4-2 to TRBJ2-7; the D is unclear. Germline V gene data show CDR1 as LGHNA and CDR2 as YNFKEQ. The CDR3 extends over 14 amino acids. V lost 2 bases and J 4 bases, leaving 12 bases between the germline ends. The CDR3 nucleotides are TGTGCCAGCAGCCAAACCCCTAGGGATTACGAGCAGTACTTC. Residues: CASSQTPRDYEQYF.

This chain uses TRBV7-7 with TRBJ2-2, with 9 bases lining up with TRBD1. V trimming: 0 bases; J trimming: 3 bases; junction bases outside the gene matches: 2. CDR1 SSHAT and CDR2 FNYEAQ come from the germline V gene (reference sequence). This CDR3 contains 16 residues. DNA for the CDR3: TGTGCCAGCAGCTTAGCGGGGACAGGGTACACCGGGGAGCTGTTTTTT. Translated: CASSLAGTGYTGELFF.

The V and J genes are TRBV4-3 and TRBJ2-1; 7 bases match TRBD2. The CDR3 totals 16 residues. J lost 8 bases, V lost 0 bases, and 10 bases had no gene match. Germline CDR1 reads LGHNA; CDR2 reads YSLEER. CDR3: CASSQDRMGGPHEQFF. CDR3 nucleotides: TGCGCCAGCAGCCAAGATAGGATGGGAGGGCCCCATGAGCAGTTCTTC.

This sequence joins TRBV6-1 and TRBJ2-7, with D possibly matching TRBD1 (6 bases). V was pared by 7 bases and J by 0 bases, with 13 bases between. Germline V gene sequence: CDR1 MNHNS, CDR2 SASEGT. This CDR3 has 14 residues. CDR3 protein: CASTRDTSSYEQYF. CDR3 DNA sequence: TGTGCCAGCACCCGGGACACCAGCTCCTACGAGCAGTACTTC.

This clone is a singleton in its sample. This rearrangement joins TRBV11-2 to TRBJ2-7; 7 nucleotides line up with TRBD1. V trimming: 5 bases; J trimming: 0 bases; junction bases outside the gene matches: 4. CDR1 SGHAT and CDR2 FQNNGV come from the germline V gene. The CDR3 length is 14 residues. CDR3 sequence (DNA): TGTGCCAGCAGCCAGGACAGGAGCTCCTACGAGCAGTACTTC. Encoded protein: CASSQDRSSYEQYF.

The chain recombines TRBV18 with TRBJ2-7; the D is unclear. There are 14 residues in the CDR3. V was trimmed by 2 bases and J by 2 bases, leaving 10 bases between them. Germline lookup yields CDR1 KGHSH and CDR2 LQKENI. Written as DNA, the CDR3 is TGTGCCAGCTCACCAGAAAGAGTCGCCTACGAGCAGTACTTC. Translated, it gives CASSPERVAYEQYF.

This chain connects TRBV6-1 to TRBJ1-2, with 8 bases lining up with TRBD1. Trimming removed 4 bases from V and 7 bases from J; junction bases left unmatched: 8. The CDR3 totals 14 residues. The germline gives CDR1 MNHNS, CDR2 SASEGT. CDR3 sequence reads: CASSAETGVGGYTF. The CDR3, as DNA: TGTGCCAGCAGTGCCGAGACAGGGGTTGGTGGCTACACCTTC.

The chain carries TRBV15 and TRBJ2-7; D gene ambiguous. Germline CDR1 LNHNV, CDR2 YYDKDF (reference sequence). The V end was cut by 5 bases, the J end by 0 bases, with 14 bases between. This CDR3 spans 15 amino acids. CDR3 in amino acids: CATSQGRGTSYEQYF. DNA of the CDR3: TGTGCCACCAGCCAAGGACGAGGTACCTCCTACGAGCAGTACTTC. The whole variable domain, filled in from reference TRBV15 and TRBJ2-7, reads DAMVIQNPRYQVTQFGKPVTLSCSQTLNHNVMYWYQQKSSQAPKLLFHYYDKDFNNEADTPDNFQSRRPNTSFCFLDIRSPGLGDTAMYLCATSQGRGTSYEQYFGPGTRLTVT.

The chain employs TRBV7-2 and TRBJ2-5; 9 positions agree with TRBD2. The CDR3 spans 17 residues. The junction had 15 bases not matched to a gene; V was cut back by 5 bases and J by 5 bases. Germline loops: CDR1 SGHTA, CDR2 FQGNSA. The CDR3 DNA is TGTGCCAGCAGCCCACAGTTGGGGACTAGCCTGAGGGAGACCCAGTACTTC. Translating it yields CASSPQLGTSLRETQYF.

The chain couples TRBV7-9 to TRBJ2-7; 7 bases match TRBD1. The J segment lost 3 bases and the V segment lost 1 base, leaving 9 bases of the junction unmatched. This CDR3 is built from 16 residues. Germline CDR1 and CDR2: SEHNR and FQNEAQ (reference sequence). The CDR3 loop is CASSLVGRGLNYEQYF. CDR3 nucleotide sequence: TGTGCCAGCAGCTTAGTCGGCAGGGGGTTAAACTACGAGCAGTACTTC.

The genes are TRBV4-1 and TRBJ2-2; D is perhaps TRBD1 or TRBD2 (5 bases each). V dropped 3 bases and J dropped 2 bases, with 13 bases sitting between them. The CDR3 runs to 16 residues. CDR1 and CDR2 (germline): MGHRA, YSYEKL. CDR3 in DNA: TGCGCCAGCAGCCATGGGACCCTAAGAAACACCGGGGAGCTGTTTTTT. It yields the protein CASSHGTLRNTGELFF.

The chain combines TRBV19 with TRBJ1-4; 8 bases agree with TRBD1. V shed 4 bases, J shed 5 bases, and the junction held 6 bases outside the gene matches. The germline CDR1 and CDR2 sequences are LNHDA and SQIVND (reference sequence). The CDR3 is 15 residues long. The CDR3 DNA follows: TGTGCCAGTAGTACAGGGGGCGCTGGGAATGAAAAACTGTTTTTT. Translated, it gives CASSTGGAGNEKLFF.

The rearrangement uses TRBV28 and TRBJ1-4; no clear D gene. The CDR3 extends over 12 amino acids. V lost 5 bases and J 9 bases, leaving 10 bases between the germline ends. Germline V gives CDR1 MDHEN, CDR2 SYDVKM. CDR3 amino acids: CASSRTWKKLFF. In nucleotides, the CDR3 is TGTGCCAGCAGTCGGACGTGGAAAAAACTGTTTTTT.

This clone was seen only a few times. The gene calls are TRBV28 and TRBJ2-7; no reliable D call. The CDR3 is 15 residues long. Trimming shortened V by 4 bases and J by 0 bases, and 13 bases separated the two germline ends. CDR1 is MDHEN and CDR2 is SYDVKM in the germline V gene. The CDR3 region is CASSSQERSSYEQYF. The DNA of the CDR3 is TGTGCCAGCAGTTCCCAGGAAAGGAGCTCCTACGAGCAGTACTTC.

The chain carries TRBV7-2 and TRBJ2-5; D not resolved. V was cut by 2 bases and J by 5 bases, with 3 bases left in between. Germline CDR1 reads SGHTA; CDR2 reads FQGNSA. This CDR3 is built from 11 residues. The CDR3 DNA sequence: TGTGCCAGCAGCTTAATCGAGACCCAGTACTTC. Protein: CASSLIETQYF.

V is TRBV29-1 and J is TRBJ1-2; TRBD1 matches 9 bases. With V trimmed by 6 bases and J by 7 bases, 12 bases remained unmatched. Germline V CDR1 and CDR2: SQVTM, ANQGSEA. This CDR3 is built from 14 residues. The CDR3 nucleotides read TGCAGCGTGGGCCCGGGACAGGGCTTAATTGGCTACACCTTC. It codes for CSVGPGQGLIGYTF.

The V and J genes are TRBV10-3 and TRBJ1-1; 7 bases align to TRBD1. The J segment lost 3 bases and the V segment lost 6 bases, leaving 7 bases of the junction unmatched. Germline V gene lookup returns CDR1 ENHRY and CDR2 SYGVKD. There are 14 residues in the CDR3. The CDR3, as DNA: TGTGCCATCAGCCCAGGGGGTTCGGACACTGAAGCTTTCTTT. The encoded protein is CAISPGGSDTEAFF.

This chain connects TRBV7-3 to TRBJ2-7; 11 nucleotides line up with TRBD2. The J segment lost 4 bases and the V segment lost 1 base, leaving 3 bases of the junction unmatched. There are 15 residues in the CDR3. The V gene's germline CDR1 is SGHTA and CDR2 FQGTGA. For the CDR3, the DNA is TGTGCCAGCAGCTTAAGACTAGCGGGAAGGTACGAGCAGTACTTC. It yields the protein CASSLRLAGRYEQYF. Based on the CDR3 plus reference TRBV7-3 and TRBJ2-7, the full variable domain is GAGVSQTPSNKVTEKGKYVELRCDPISGHTALYWYRQSLGQGPEFLIYFQGTGAADDSGLPNDRFFAVRPEGSVSTLKIQRTERGDSAVYLCASSLRLAGRYEQYFGPGTRLTVT.

The chain employs TRBV4-2 and TRBJ2-2; D call uncertain. Germline V gene lookup returns CDR1 LGHNA and CDR2 YNFKEQ. Trimming left V 0 bases short and J 3 bases short, with 14 bases between. The CDR3 is 17 amino acids. CDR3 nucleotide sequence: TGTGCCAGCAGCCAAGATTTTACCACATCCTACACCGGGGAGCTGTTTTTT. It codes for CASSQDFTTSYTGELFF.

The V and J genes are TRBV29-1 and TRBJ2-1; 11 nucleotides agree with TRBD2. J lost 9 bases, V lost 6 bases, and 7 bases had no gene match. CDR3 length: 13 residues. Germline V gene lookup returns CDR1 SQVTM and CDR2 ANQGSEA. In DNA form, the CDR3 reads TGCAGCGTGGTAGCGGGGGGGCGAGGTGAGCAGTTCTTC. As protein: CSVVAGGRGEQFF.

CDR3 residues: CASSFISGGTGELFF. The CDR3, as DNA: TGCGCCAGCAGCTTCATAAGCGGGGGGACCGGGGAGCTGTTTTTT. The chain uses TRBV5-1 and TRBJ2-2; TRBD2 aligns across 9 bases. CDR3 length: 15 amino acids. Per germline, CDR1 SGHRS and CDR2 YFSETQ. V shed 2 bases, J shed 5 bases, and the junction held 4 bases outside the gene matches.

In this sample, this clone turned up once. The genes are TRBV9 and TRBJ2-5; 9 nucleotides align to TRBD1. This CDR3 region has 15 residues. From germline, CDR1 is SGDLS and CDR2 YYNGEE. With V trimmed by 0 bases and J by 5 bases, 5 bases remained unmatched. The CDR3 here is CASSVDRGRGETQYF. The CDR3 DNA reads TGTGCCAGCAGCGTAGACAGGGGGCGCGGGGAGACCCAGTACTTC.

V is TRBV7-6 and J is TRBJ2-1; D is undetermined. With 5 bases removed from V and 7 bases from J, the gap between germline ends came to 6 bases. The CDR3 has 11 residues. Germline V lookup: CDR1 SGHVS, CDR2 FNYEAQ. The CDR3 spells CASSQLNEQFF. CDR3 coding DNA: TGTGCCAGCAGCCAGTTGAATGAGCAGTTCTTC. The whole variable domain, remainder taken from reference TRBV7-6 and TRBJ2-1, is GAGVSQSPRYKVTKRGQDVALRCDPISGHVSLYWYRQALGQGPEFLTYFNYEAQQDKSGLPNDRFSAERPEGSISTLTIQRTEQRDSAMYRCASSQLNEQFFGPGTRLTVL.